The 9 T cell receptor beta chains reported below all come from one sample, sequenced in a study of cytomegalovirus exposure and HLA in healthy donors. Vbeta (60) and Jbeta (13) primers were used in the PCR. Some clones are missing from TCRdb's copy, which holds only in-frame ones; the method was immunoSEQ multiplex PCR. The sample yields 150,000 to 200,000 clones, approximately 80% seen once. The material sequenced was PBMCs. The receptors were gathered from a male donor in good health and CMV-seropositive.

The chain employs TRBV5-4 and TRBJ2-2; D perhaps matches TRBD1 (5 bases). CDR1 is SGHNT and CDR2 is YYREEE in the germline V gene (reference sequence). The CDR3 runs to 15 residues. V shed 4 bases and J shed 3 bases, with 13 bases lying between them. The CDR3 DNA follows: TGTGCCAGCAGCCTGAGCAGGGTCGACACCGGGGAGCTGTTTTTT. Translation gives CASSLSRVDTGELFF.

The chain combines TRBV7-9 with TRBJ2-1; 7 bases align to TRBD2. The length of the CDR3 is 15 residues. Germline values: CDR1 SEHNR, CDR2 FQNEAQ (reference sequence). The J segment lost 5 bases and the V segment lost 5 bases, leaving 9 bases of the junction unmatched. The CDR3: CASSPPVRENNEQFF. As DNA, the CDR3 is TGTGCCAGCAGCCCCCCCGTGCGGGAGAACAATGAGCAGTTCTTC. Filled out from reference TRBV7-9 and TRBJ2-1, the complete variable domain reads DTGVSQNPRHKITKRGQNVTFRCDPISEHNRLYWYRQTLGQGPEFLTYFQNEAQLEKSRLLSDRFSAERPKGSFSTLEIQRTEQGDSAMYLCASSPPVRENNEQFFGPGTRLTVL.

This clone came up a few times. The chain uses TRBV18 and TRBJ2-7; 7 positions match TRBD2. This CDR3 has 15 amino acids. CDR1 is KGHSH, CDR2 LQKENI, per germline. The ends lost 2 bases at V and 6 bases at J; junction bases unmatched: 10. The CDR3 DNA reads TGTGCCAGCTCACCAAGGGAGGGCCGCCAGGGCGAGCAGTACTTC. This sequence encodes CASSPREGRQGEQYF. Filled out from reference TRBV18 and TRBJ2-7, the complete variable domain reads NAGVMQNPRHLVRRRGQEARLRCSPMKGHSHVYWYRQLPEEGLKFMVYLQKENIIDESGMPKERFSAEFPKEGPSILRIQQVVRGDSAAYFCASSPREGRQGEQYFGPGTRLTVT.

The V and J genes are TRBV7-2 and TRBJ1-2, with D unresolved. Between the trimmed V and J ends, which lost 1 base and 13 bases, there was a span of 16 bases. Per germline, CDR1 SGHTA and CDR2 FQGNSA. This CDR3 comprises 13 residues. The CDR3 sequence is CASSLGTMAWVTF. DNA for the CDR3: TGTGCCAGCAGCTTAGGAACTATGGCTTGGGTCACCTTC.

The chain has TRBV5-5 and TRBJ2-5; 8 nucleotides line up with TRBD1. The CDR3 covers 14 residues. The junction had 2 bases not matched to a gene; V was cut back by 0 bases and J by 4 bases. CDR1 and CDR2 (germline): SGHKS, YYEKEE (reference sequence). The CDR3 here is CASSLGTGLETQYF. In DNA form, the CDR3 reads TGTGCCAGCAGCTTGGGGACAGGGCTAGAGACCCAGTACTTC.

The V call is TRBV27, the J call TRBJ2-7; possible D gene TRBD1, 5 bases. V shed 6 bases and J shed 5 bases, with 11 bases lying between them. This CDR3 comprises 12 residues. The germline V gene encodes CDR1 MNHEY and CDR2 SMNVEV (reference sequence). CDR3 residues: CASSRQHDEQYF. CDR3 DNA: TGTGCCAGCAGCCGACAGCACGACGAGCAGTACTTC.

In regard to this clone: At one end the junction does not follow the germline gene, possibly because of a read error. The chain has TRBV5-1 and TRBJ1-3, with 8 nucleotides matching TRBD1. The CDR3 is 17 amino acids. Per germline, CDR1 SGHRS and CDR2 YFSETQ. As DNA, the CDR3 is TGCGCCAGCAGGTTGGGAATGCAGGGGGCTGATGGAAACACCATATATTTT. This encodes CASRLGMQGADGNTIYF. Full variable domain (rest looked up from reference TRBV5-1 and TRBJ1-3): KAGVTQTPRYLIKTRGQQVTLSCSPISGHRSVSWYQQTPGQGLQFLFEYFSETQRNKGNFPGRFSGRQFSNSRSEMNVSTLELGDSALYLCASRLGMQGADGNTIYFGEGSWLTVV.

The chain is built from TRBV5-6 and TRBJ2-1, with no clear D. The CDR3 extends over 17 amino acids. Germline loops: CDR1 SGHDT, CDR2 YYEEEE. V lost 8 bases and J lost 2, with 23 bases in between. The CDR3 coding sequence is TGTGCCAGGCTCAATGGCGACCTAAGAGGAACCTACAATGAGCAGTTCTTC. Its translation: CARLNGDLRGTYNEQFF.

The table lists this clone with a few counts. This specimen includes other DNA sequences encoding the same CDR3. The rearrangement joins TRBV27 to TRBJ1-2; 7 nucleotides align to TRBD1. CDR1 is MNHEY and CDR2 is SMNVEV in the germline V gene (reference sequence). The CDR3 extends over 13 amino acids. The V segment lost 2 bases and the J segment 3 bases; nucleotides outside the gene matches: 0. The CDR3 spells CASSLQGDYGYTF. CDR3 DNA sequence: TGTGCCAGCAGTTTACAGGGGGACTATGGCTACACCTTC.